The clone carrying this T cell receptor beta chain has just a few counts. Antigen unknown. An Oncomine TCR Beta short-read assay was used to sequence the DNA from cultured CD4+ T cells. From cultured CD4+ T cells, genomic DNA was extracted. Each CDR3 protein gets one entry after TCRdb re-called the PCR reads with MiXCR. This table holds approximately 13,000 distinct CDR3 sequences, 60% to 80% found once. V was shortened by 0 bases and J by 1 base, with 12 bases between the two germline ends. Germline loops: CDR1 DFQATT, CDR2 SNEGSKA (reference sequence). This CDR3 comprises 15 residues. Treatment noted: approximately nine-day PBMC culture with coronavirus spike peptide pools or control peptides (ViraFEST assay). Once peptide pools had expanded antigen-specific T cells, ViraFEST sequenced TCRs. The entry originates in a study of vaccination and CD4 T cells after COVID-19. Study-wide context: Overlapping peptides of the spike proteins of SARS-CoV-2, HCoV-NL63, HCoV-OC43 and HCoV-229E were used for cell stimulation.

V is TRBV20-1 and J is TRBJ1-1; D gene ambiguous. The specimen sequenced was CD4+ T cells from blood, cultured in vitro. The TCR sequence derives from a human donor who had recovered from COVID-19. The CDR3 loop is CSAREGGARNTEAFF. The CDR3 nucleotides read TGCAGTGCTAGAGAGGGCGGCGCTCGGAACACTGAAGCTTTCTTT.